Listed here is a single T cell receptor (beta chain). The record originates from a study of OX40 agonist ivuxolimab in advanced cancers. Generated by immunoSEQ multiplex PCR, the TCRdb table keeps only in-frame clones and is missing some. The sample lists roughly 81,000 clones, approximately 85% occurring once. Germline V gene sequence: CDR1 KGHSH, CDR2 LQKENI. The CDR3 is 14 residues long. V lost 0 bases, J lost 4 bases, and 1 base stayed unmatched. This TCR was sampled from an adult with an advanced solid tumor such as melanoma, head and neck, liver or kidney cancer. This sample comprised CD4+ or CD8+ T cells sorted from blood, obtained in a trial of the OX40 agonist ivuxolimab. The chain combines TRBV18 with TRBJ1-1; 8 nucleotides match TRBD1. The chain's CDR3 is CASSPPTGVTEAFF. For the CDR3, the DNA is TGTGCCAGCTCACCACCGACAGGGGTCACTGAAGCTTTCTTT. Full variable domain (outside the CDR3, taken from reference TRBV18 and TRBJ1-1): NAGVMQNPRHLVRRRGQEARLRCSPMKGHSHVYWYRQLPEEGLKFMVYLQKENIIDESGMPKERFSAEFPKEGPSILRIQQVVRGDSAAYFCASSPPTGVTEAFFGQGTRLTVV.